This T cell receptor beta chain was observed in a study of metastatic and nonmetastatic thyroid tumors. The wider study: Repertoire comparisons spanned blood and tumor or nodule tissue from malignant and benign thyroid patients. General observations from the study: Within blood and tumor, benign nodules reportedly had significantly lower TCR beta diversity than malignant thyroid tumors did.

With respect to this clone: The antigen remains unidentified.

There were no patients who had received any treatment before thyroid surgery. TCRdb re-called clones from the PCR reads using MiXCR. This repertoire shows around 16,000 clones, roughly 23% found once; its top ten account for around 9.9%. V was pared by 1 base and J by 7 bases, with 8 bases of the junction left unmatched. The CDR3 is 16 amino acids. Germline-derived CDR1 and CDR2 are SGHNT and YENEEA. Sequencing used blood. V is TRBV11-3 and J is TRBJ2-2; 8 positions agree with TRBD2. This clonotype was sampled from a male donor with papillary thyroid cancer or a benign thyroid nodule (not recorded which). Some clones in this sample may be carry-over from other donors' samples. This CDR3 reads CASSLVGAGDVGELFF. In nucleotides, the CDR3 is TGTGCCAGCAGCTTAGTGGGAGCGGGAGACGTCGGGGAGCTGTTTTTT.